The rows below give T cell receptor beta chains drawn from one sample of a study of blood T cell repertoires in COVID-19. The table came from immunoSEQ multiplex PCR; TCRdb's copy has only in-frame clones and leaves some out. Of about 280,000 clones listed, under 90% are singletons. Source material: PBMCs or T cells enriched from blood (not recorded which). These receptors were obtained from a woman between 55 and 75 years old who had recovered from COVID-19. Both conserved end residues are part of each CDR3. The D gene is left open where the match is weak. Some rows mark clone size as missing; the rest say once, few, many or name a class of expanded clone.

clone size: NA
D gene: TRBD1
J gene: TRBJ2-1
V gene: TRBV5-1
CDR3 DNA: TGCGCCAGCAGCGGAACCGGGACAGGGAGGATTTGGCAGTTCTTC
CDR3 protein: CASSGTGTGRIWQFF

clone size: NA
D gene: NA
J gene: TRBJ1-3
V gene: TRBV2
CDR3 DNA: TGTGCCACCGACGACAGGTCCTCTGGAAACACCATATATTTT
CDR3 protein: CATDDRSSGNTIYF

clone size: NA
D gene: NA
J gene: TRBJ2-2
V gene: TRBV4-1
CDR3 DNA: TGCGCCAGCAGCCATCCGGGGGTGGGGACCGGGGAGCTGTTTTTT
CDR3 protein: CASSHPGVGTGELFF

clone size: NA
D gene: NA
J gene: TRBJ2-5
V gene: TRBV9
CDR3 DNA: TGTGCCAGCAGTCCTAACAGAGACCAAGAGACCCAGTACTTC
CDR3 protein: CASSPNRDQETQYF

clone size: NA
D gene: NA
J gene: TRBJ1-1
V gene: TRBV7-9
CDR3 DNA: TGTGCCAGCAGTTCCGACAGTAACACTGAAGCTTTCTTT
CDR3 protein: CASSSDSNTEAFF

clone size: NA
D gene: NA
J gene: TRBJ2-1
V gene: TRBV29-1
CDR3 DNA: TGCAGCTTTCGGGATAGATCCTACAATGAGCAGTTCTTC
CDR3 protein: CSFRDRSYNEQFF

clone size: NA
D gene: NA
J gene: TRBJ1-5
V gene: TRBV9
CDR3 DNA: TGTGCCAGCAGCCCAGCCGGGAATCAGCCCCAGCATTTT
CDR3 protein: CASSPAGNQPQHF

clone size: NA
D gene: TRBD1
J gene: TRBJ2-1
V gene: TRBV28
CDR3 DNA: TGTGCCAGCAGTCCGAGGGCTTTGAGGACAGGGTACAATGAGCAGTTCTTC
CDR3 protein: CASSPRALRTGYNEQFF

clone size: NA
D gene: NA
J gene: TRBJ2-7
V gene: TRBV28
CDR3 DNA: TGTGCCAGCAGTTTATTGAGCCAAAACGAGCAGTACTTC
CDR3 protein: CASSLLSQNEQYF

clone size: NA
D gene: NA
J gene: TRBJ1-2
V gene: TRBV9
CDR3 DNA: TGTGCCAGCAGCGTAGAGGCAGGGTTCTATGGCTACACCTTC
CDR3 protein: CASSVEAGFYGYTF

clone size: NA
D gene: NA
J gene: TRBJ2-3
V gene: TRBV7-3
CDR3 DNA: TGTGCCAGCAGCCGTTGGGGGGAAACAGATACGCAGTATTTT
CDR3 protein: CASSRWGETDTQYF

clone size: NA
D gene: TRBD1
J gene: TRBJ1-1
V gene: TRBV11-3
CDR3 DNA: TGTGCCAGCAGCTTATCCACAGGGGAGGCTTTCTTT
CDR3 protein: CASSLSTGEAFF

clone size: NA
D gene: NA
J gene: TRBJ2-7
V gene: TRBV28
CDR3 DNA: TGTGCCAGCAGTTTCCCGGGACTGTTGAGCTCCTACGAGCAGTACTTC
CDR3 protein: CASSFPGLLSSYEQYF

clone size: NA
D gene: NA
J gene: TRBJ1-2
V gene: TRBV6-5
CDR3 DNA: TGTGCCAGCAGTACACCGGGTCTCCGGTGGGGCTACACCTTC
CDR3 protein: CASSTPGLRWGYTF

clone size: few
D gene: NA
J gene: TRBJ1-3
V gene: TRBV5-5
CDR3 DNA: TGTGCCAGCAGCTTGGCCTACCCCGGAAACACCATATATTTT
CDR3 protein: CASSLAYPGNTIYF

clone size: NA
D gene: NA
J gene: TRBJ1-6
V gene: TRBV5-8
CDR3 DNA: TGTGCCAGCAGCTTCAGGGATTCACCCCTCCACTTT
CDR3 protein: CASSFRDSPLHF

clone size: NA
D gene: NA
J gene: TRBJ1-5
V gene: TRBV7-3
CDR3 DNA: TGTGCCATCCTCCGGCAGCCCCAGCATTTT
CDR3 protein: CAILRQPQHF

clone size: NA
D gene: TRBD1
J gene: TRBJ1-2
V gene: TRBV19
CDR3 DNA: TGTGCCAGTAGTAGGGGGACAGGGGGATTCGGCTACACCTTC
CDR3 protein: CASSRGTGGFGYTF

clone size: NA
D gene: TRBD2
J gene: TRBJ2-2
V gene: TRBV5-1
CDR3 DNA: TGCGCCAGCAGCTTGATCTACGGCGGGGGAACGAACACCGGGGAGCTGTTTTTT
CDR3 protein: CASSLIYGGGTNTGELFF

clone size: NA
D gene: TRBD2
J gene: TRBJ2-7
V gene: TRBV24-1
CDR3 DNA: TGTGCCACCAGTGATACGGGACTAGCGGGAGGAGCGGGCGAGCAGTACTTC
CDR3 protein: CATSDTGLAGGAGEQYF

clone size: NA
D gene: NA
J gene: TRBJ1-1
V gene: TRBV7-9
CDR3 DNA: TGTGCCAGCAGCTTAGGGGGCTCCCCTGAAGCTTTCTTT
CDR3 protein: CASSLGGSPEAFF

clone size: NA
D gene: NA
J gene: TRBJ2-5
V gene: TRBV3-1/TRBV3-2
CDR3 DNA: TGTGCCAGCAGCCTCAGACTGCAACAAGAGACCCAGTACTTC
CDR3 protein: CASSLRLQQETQYF

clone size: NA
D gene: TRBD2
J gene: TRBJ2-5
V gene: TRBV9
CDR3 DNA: TGTGCCAGCAGCCCGGGAGGGGGACTGCAAGAGACCCAGTACTTC
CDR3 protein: CASSPGGGLQETQYF

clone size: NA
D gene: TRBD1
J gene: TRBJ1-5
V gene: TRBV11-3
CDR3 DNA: TGTGCCAGCAGCTCCGGACAGGGCGGTCAGCCCCAGCATTTT
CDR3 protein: CASSSGQGGQPQHF

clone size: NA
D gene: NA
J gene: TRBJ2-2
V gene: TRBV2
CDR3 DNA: TGTGCCAGCAGTGGGACTGTCGCGAACACCGGGGAGCTGTTTTTT
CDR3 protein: CASSGTVANTGELFF

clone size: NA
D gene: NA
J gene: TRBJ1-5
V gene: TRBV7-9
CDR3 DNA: TGTGCCAGCAGCTTAGGGGGCCCTGGAAATCAGCCCCAGCATTTT
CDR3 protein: CASSLGGPGNQPQHF

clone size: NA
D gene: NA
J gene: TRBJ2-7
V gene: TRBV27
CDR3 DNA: TGTGCCAGCAGTTTAGACCCAGGGCACTCCTACGAGCAGTACTTC
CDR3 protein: CASSLDPGHSYEQYF

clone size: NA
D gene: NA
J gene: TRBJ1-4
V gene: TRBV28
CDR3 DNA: TGTGCCAGCAGCCCGGACAGAGCAACTAATGAAAAACTGTTTTTT
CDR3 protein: CASSPDRATNEKLFF

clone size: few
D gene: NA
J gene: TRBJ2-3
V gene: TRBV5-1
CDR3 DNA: TGCGCCAGCAGCTTGGCCCCAGGGCCAGATACGCAGTATTTT
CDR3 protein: CASSLAPGPDTQYF

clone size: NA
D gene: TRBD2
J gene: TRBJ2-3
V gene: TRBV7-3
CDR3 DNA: TGTGCCAGCAGCTCCCGGACTAGCGGGGGCACAGATACGCAGTATTTT
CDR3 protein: CASSSRTSGGTDTQYF

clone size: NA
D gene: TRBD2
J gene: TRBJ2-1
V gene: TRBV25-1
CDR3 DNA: TGTGCCAGCAGTTACCCGGGGGGGGCCTACAATGAGCAGTTCTTC
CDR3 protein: CASSYPGGAYNEQFF

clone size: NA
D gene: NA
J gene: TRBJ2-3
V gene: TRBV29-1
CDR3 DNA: TGCAGCGCATCAGGACGACTACCGAGCACAGATACGCAGTATTTT
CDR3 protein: CSASGRLPSTDTQYF

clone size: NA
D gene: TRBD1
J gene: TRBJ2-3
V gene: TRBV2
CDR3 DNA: TGTGCCAGCAGTTACAGGACAGGGGGTACAGATACGCAGTATTTT
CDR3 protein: CASSYRTGGTDTQYF

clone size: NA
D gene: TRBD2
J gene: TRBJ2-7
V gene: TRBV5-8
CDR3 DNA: TGTGCCAGCAGCTTCATGACTAGCGGTTTCTACGAGCAGTACTTC
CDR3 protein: CASSFMTSGFYEQYF

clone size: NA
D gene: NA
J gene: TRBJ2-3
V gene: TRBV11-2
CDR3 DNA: TGTGCCAGCAGCCCCGTGTGGCGGGAACATACGCAGTATTTT
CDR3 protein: CASSPVWREHTQYF

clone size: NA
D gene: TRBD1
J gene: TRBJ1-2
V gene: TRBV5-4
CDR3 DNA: TGTGCCAGCAGCGAGGGACAGAGCTATGGCTACACCTTC
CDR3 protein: CASSEGQSYGYTF

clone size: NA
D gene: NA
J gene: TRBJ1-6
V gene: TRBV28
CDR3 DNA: TGTGCCAGCAGTTTCCAAGGGAGGGTGGGTAATTCACCCCTCCACTTT
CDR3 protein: CASSFQGRVGNSPLHF

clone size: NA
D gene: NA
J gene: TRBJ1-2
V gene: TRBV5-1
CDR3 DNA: TGCGCCAGCAGCTTGGATCTCCCCGACAGGATGGGAGGCTACACCTTC
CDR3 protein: CASSLDLPDRMGGYTF

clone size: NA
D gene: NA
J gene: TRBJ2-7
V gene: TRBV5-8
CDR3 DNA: TGTGCCAGCAGCCCTGGGACTTTCGGGCACTCCTACGAGCAGTACTTC
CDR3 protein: CASSPGTFGHSYEQYF

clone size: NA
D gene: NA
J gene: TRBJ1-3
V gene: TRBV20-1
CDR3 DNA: TGCAGTGCTAGTTCTATCGGGTCTGGAAACACCATATATTTT
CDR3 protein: CSASSIGSGNTIYF

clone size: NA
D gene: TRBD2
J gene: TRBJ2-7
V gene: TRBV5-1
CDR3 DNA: TGCGCCAGCAGCCCCGCGGGGGGATTATACGAGCAGTACTTC
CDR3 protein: CASSPAGGLYEQYF

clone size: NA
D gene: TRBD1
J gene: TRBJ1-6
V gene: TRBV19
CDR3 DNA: TGTGCCAGTACCCTAGGGGGCCAGGGGTGGACACCCCTCCACTTT
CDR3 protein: CASTLGGQGWTPLHF

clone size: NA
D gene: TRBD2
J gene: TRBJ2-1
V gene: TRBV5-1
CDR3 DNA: TGCGCCAGCAGCCCGACTAGCGGGGTAGGTTTTGAGTTTGCCTACAATGAGCAGTTCTTC
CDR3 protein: CASSPTSGVGFEFAYNEQFF

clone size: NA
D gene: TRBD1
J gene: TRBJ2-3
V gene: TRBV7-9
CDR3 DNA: TGTGCCAGCAGCGAACCGGGACAGCTGACAGATACGCAGTATTTT
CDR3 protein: CASSEPGQLTDTQYF

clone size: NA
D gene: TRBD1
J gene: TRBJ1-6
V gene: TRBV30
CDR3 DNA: TGTGCCTGGAGCGCCGACAGGGGGTCACCCCTCCACTTT
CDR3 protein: CAWSADRGSPLHF

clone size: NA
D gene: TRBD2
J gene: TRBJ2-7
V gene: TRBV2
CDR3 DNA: TGTGCCAGCGGGGTTCGGGGGGCCTACGAGCAGTACTTC
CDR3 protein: CASGVRGAYEQYF

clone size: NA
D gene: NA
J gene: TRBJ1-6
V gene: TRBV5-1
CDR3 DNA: TGCGCCAGCAGCTACAGGACGGAAAATTCACCCCTCCACTTT
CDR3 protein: CASSYRTENSPLHF

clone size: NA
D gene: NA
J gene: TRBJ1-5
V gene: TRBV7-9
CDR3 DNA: TGTGCCAGCACCACACAGGGAGAGAATCAGCCCCAGCATTTT
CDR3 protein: CASTTQGENQPQHF